A selection of T cell receptor beta chains follows, all from one sample in a study of shared clonotypes between healthy human individuals. Some clones are missing from TCRdb's copy, which holds only in-frame ones; the method was immunoSEQ multiplex PCR. The top ten clones hold roughly 0.15% of a sample with approximately 2.5 million clones, approximately 90% of them seen once. Material for sequencing was naive CD4+ T cells sorted from blood. The source of these receptors is a young man in good health. Both conserved end residues are part of each CDR3. A D gene is named only where the DNA matches it firmly. Some rows mark clone size as missing; the rest say once, few, many or name a class of expanded clone.

j_call clone_size v_call d_call cdr3_nt cdr3_aa
TRBJ1-2 NA TRBV2 TRBD1 TGTGCCGGGGGACAGGCCAACTATGGCTACACCTTC CAGGQANYGYTF
TRBJ1-3 NA TRBV2 NA TGTGCCAGCAGTGGGCAGGGCTTAAACACCATATATTTT CASSGQGLNTIYF
TRBJ2-7 NA TRBV30 TRBD1 TGTGCCTGGACAACCCCAGGGGGAAACTACGAGCAGTACTTC CAWTTPGGNYEQYF
TRBJ2-5 NA TRBV5-4 NA TGTGCCAGCAGCCCAGGCAGCCAAGAGACCCAGTACTTC CASSPGSQETQYF
TRBJ2-7 NA TRBV11-2 TRBD2 TGTGCCAGCAGCGCCCGACTAGCGGCAACCTACGAGCAGTACTTC CASSARLAATYEQYF
TRBJ2-5 NA TRBV14 TRBD1 TGTGCCAGCAGACTACAGGGGGCTGAGACCCAGTACTTC CASRLQGAETQYF
TRBJ1-1 NA TRBV7-8 NA TGTGCCAGCAGCTTAGAAATGACTGAAGCTTTCTTT CASSLEMTEAFF
TRBJ1-1 NA TRBV19 NA TGTGCCAGTAGTATAGGTGTTTTGACCGAAGCTTTCTTT CASSIGVLTEAFF
TRBJ1-1 NA TRBV7-2 NA TGTGCCAGCAGCCCCCACCGAGGGGGGGTGAACACTGAAGCTTTCTTT CASSPHRGGVNTEAFF
TRBJ1-2 NA TRBV6-1 NA TGTGCCAGCAGTGAAGCGTGGAATGGCTACACCTTC CASSEAWNGYTF
TRBJ2-7 NA TRBV6-5 NA TGTGCCGCCAAAACCTTTGGACGCCGCTACGAGCAGTACTTC CAAKTFGRRYEQYF
TRBJ2-2 NA TRBV7-2 TRBD1 TGTGCCAGCAGCACCCGGGACAGGGCTTCAACCGGGGAGCTGTTTTTT CASSTRDRASTGELFF
TRBJ1-4 few TRBV7-9 NA TGTGCCAGCAGCCCACCCGGCATTGCAACTAATGAAAAACTGTTTTTT CASSPPGIATNEKLFF
TRBJ1-6 NA TRBV9 NA TGTGCCAGCAGCGTAGCAATCGACAGTTCTTCACCCCTCCACTTT CASSVAIDSSSPLHF
TRBJ1-2 NA TRBV30 NA TGTGCCTGGAGTGTGTCCAGCGGTAACTATGGCTACACCTTC CAWSVSSGNYGYTF
TRBJ2-5 NA TRBV18 NA TGTGCCAGCTCCCCCCAGCCCCAAGAGACCCAGTACTTC CASSPQPQETQYF
TRBJ2-5 NA TRBV19 TRBD1 TGTGCCAGTAGTTCCCTTCCCGGGACAGGGGGCCTCCAAGAGACCCAGTACTTC CASSSLPGTGGLQETQYF
TRBJ1-6 few TRBV7-9 TRBD1 TGTGCCAGCAGCCTATCCGGGACAGGGCGTTCACCCCTCCACTTT CASSLSGTGRSPLHF
TRBJ2-2 NA TRBV6-4 NA TGTGCCAGCAGTGTAGTCCAGGGGTTCTCCGGGGAGCTGTTTTTT CASSVVQGFSGELFF
TRBJ2-5 NA TRBV5-4 TRBD2 TGTGCCAGCAGCTCCTCGGGGGGGCGGGAACTCCAAGAGACCCAGTACTTC CASSSSGGRELQETQYF